This passage covers 12 T cell receptor beta chains from one sample sequenced in a study of blood T cell repertoires in COVID-19. Libraries were prepared by immunoSEQ multiplex PCR; TCRdb keeps only in-frame clonotypes and omits some of them. Of over 120,000 clones in the sample, almost 80% were seen once. Material for sequencing was PBMCs or T cells enriched from blood (not recorded which). The receptors come from a woman aged 45-60 years who had recovered from COVID-19.

V is TRBV4-1 and J is TRBJ2-7, with D possibly matching TRBD1 (7 bases). There are 14 residues in the CDR3. Looked up from germline, CDR1 is MGHRA and CDR2 is YSYEKL. The ends were cut back, 4 bases at V and 3 bases at J, with 13 bases in the middle. The CDR3 coding sequence is TGCGCCAGCAGCCCTAGACAGGGAGGCTACGAGCAGTACTTC. It translates to CASSPRQGGYEQYF.

V and J are TRBV6-1 and TRBJ2-4; 13 bases line up with TRBD2. Germline lookup yields CDR1 MNHNS and CDR2 SASEGT. With 2 bases clipped from V and 13 bases from J, the junction kept 14 bases outside the gene matches. The CDR3 contains 17 residues. CDR3 DNA sequence: TGTGCCAGCAGTGAATATCGTGGGGTTGGGACTAGCGGGGAACAGTACTTC. Its protein is CASSEYRGVGTSGEQYF.

The genes are TRBV7-2 and TRBJ2-7; D uncertain. Trimming stripped 5 bases from V and 2 bases from J, with 10 bases between. The length of the CDR3 is 13 residues. Per the germline V gene, CDR1 is SGHTA and CDR2 is FQGNSA. The CDR3 here is CASSLDITYEQYF. Written as DNA, the CDR3 is TGTGCCAGCAGCCTAGACATCACCTACGAGCAGTACTTC.

The chain is built from TRBV4-1 and TRBJ2-1; 7 bases map to TRBD2. Per the germline V gene, CDR1 is MGHRA and CDR2 is YSYEKL. Trimming cost V 0 bases and J 5 bases; bases outside gene matches: 7. This CDR3 is built from 16 residues. CDR3 bases: TGCGCCAGCAGCCAAGACCGGGGGGAGTTAAACAATGAGCAGTTCTTC. Its protein product is CASSQDRGELNNEQFF.

This chain uses TRBV11-3 with TRBJ2-2; unclear D gene. V was trimmed by 7 bases and J by 0 bases, leaving 9 bases between them. The CDR3 spans 14 residues. Germline-derived CDR1 and CDR2 are SGHNT and YENEEA. As DNA, the CDR3 is TGTGCCAGCAAAGCCCTAGCGAACACCGGGGAGCTGTTTTTT. It translates to CASKALANTGELFF.

The rearrangement links TRBV5-1 to TRBJ2-6; D is uncertain. The V and J ends lost 6 bases and 2 bases respectively, with 9 bases between them. Germline lookup yields CDR1 SGHRS and CDR2 YFSETQ. This CDR3 has 14 amino acids. CDR3 protein: CASTRVAGANVLTF. The CDR3 nucleotides are TGCGCCAGCACCCGGGTGGCTGGGGCCAACGTCCTGACTTTC.

The J gene is TRBJ1-2, the V gene TRBV5-1; D unresolved. V was cut by 7 bases and J by 3 bases, with 16 bases left in between. The CDR3 is 14 amino acids. The V gene's germline CDR1 is SGHRS and CDR2 YFSETQ. The chain's CDR3 is CASRGFGEDYGYTF. As DNA, the CDR3 is TGCGCCAGCCGGGGTTTCGGGGAAGACTATGGCTACACCTTC.

This clone has just one count. The J gene is TRBJ1-2, the V gene TRBV19; D is unresolved. The V end lost 6 bases, the J end lost 4 bases, and 12 bases lay between the germline ends. CDR3 length: 13 amino acids. Germline V gene data show CDR1 as LNHDA and CDR2 as SQIVND (reference sequence). CDR3 sequence (DNA): TGTGCCAGTAGGCTAGGTTTTCCCTATGGCTACACCTTC. Its translation is CASRLGFPYGYTF.

The V call is TRBV5-4, the J call TRBJ2-1; 14 nucleotides agree with TRBD2. Germline-derived CDR1 and CDR2 are SGHNT and YYREEE (reference sequence). CDR3 length: 20 residues. The V gene end was trimmed by 3 bases and the J gene end by 3 bases; junction bases not matched to a gene: 14. CDR3 DNA: TGTGCCAGCAGCTCCCCCCCCGGGACTAGCGGGAGAACGTACTACAATGAGCAGTTCTTC. Translation: CASSSPPGTSGRTYYNEQFF.

This clone was observed many times. This chain joins TRBV5-8 and TRBJ1-5; weak D call: TRBD1 (5 bases). The V gene's germline CDR1 is SGHTS and CDR2 YDEGEE. This CDR3 region has 14 residues. Trimming stripped 4 bases from V and 2 bases from J, with 10 bases between. The CDR3 spells CASSPAQGNQPQHF. As DNA, the CDR3 is TGTGCCAGCAGCCCGGCACAGGGCAATCAGCCCCAGCATTTT.

V is TRBV11-3 and J is TRBJ2-3, with a possible D match to TRBD1 (5 bases). CDR3 length equals 14 residues. Germline CDR1 reads SGHNT; CDR2 reads YENEEA. V was trimmed by 6 bases and J by 0 bases, leaving 10 bases between them. CDR3 region: CASSRGSSTDTQYF. The CDR3 DNA reads as TGTGCCAGCAGTAGGGGATCTAGCACAGATACGCAGTATTTT.

V and J are TRBV6-5 and TRBJ1-6; no firm D call. Germline lookup yields CDR1 MNHEY and CDR2 SVGAGI. CDR3 length equals 15 residues. V shed 0 bases and J shed 10 bases, with 13 bases lying between them. CDR3 sequence reads: CASSYSGGPGSPLHF. The DNA for the CDR3 is TGTGCCAGCAGTTACTCCGGCGGCCCGGGATCACCCCTCCACTTT.